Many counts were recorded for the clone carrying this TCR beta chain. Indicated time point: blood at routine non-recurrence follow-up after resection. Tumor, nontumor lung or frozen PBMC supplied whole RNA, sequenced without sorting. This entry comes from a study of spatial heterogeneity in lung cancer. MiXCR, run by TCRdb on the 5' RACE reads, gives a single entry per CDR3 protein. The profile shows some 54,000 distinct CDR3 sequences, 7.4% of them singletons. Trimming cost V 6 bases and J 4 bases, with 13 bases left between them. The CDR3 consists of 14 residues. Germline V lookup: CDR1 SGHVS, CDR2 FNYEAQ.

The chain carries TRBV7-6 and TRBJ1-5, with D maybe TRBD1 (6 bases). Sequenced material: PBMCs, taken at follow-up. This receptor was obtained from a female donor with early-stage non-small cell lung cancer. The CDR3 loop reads CASSTQGSNQPQHF. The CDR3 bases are TGTGCCAGCAGTACTCAGGGGAGTAATCAGCCCCAGCATTTT.